This T cell receptor beta chain was observed in a study of control samples from healthy donors and cancer patients. The length of the CDR3 is 15 residues. Between the trimmed V and J ends, which lost 3 bases and 5 bases, there was a span of 15 bases. CDR1 is KGHDR, CDR2 SFDVKD, per germline. This table comes from immunoSEQ multiplex PCR, and its TCRdb copy is limited to in-frame clones, with some not included. The sample includes over 50,000 clones, roughly 86% seen only once; the top ten take about 3.8%. The specimen was blood. The TCR comes from a man in his fifties in good health. V gene TRBV24-1 combines with J gene TRBJ1-2; unclear D gene. CDR3 sequence (DNA): TGTGCCACCAGTGATCCGGACGGAATGCTATATGGCTACACCTTC. Its protein product is CATSDPDGMLYGYTF.